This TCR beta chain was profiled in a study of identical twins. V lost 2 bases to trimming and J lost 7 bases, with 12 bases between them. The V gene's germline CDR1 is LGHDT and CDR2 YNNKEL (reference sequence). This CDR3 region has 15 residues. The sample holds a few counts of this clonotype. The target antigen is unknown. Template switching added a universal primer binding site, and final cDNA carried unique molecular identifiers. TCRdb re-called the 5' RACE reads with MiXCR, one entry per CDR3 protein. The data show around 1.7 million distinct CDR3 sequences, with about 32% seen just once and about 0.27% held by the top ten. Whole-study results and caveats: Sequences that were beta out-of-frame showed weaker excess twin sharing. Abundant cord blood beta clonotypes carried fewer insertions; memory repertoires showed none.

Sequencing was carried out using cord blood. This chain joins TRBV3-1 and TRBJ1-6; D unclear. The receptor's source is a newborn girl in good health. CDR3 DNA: TGTGCCAGCAGCCAAACAAGGTACCCGAATTCACCCCTCCACTTT. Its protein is CASSQTRYPNSPLHF.